This entry lists 2 T cell receptor beta chains sequenced from one sample in a study of shared clonotypes between healthy human individuals. Clones were read by immunoSEQ multiplex PCR, and TCRdb kept only the in-frame ones, dropping some. The data show about 2.3 million clones, with approximately 95% seen just once and 0.35% to 0.5% held by the top ten. Sample: naive CD4+ T cells from PBMCs. Subset given: CD45RA+ positively selected. These TCRs come from a man between 18 and 29 years old in good health. Some clones in this sample may be carry-over from other donors' samples.

The CDR3 region is CASSLSGQEVTF. The DNA for the CDR3 is TGTGCCAGCAGTTTATCGGGACAGGAAGTCACCTTC. V gene TRBV28 combines with J gene TRBJ1-2; TRBD1 matches 8 bases. Germline-derived CDR1 and CDR2 are MDHEN and SYDVKM. The CDR3 is 12 amino acids. V was pared by 1 base and J by 13 bases, with 5 bases of the junction left unmatched.

The rearrangement uses TRBV5-4 and TRBJ1-2; possibly TRBD1 for D (5 bases). The V gene's germline CDR1 is SGHNT and CDR2 YYREEE (reference sequence). The CDR3 totals 15 residues. Trimming removed 0 bases from V and 0 bases from J, with 9 bases in between. The CDR3, as DNA: TGTGCCAGCAGCTTGGCTGTAGGGGCTAACTATGGCTACACCTTC. Amino acids: CASSLAVGANYGYTF.